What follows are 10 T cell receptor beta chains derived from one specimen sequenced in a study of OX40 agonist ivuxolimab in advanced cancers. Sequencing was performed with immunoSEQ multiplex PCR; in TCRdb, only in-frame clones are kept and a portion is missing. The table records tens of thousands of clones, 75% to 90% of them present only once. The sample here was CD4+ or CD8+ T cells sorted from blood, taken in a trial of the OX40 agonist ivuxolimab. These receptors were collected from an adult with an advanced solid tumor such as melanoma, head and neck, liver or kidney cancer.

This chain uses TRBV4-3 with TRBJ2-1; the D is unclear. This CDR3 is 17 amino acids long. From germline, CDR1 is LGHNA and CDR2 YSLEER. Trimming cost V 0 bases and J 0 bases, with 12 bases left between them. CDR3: CASSQDIAGRSYNEQFF. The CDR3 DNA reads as TGCGCCAGCAGCCAAGATATTGCAGGCCGCTCCTACAATGAGCAGTTCTTC.

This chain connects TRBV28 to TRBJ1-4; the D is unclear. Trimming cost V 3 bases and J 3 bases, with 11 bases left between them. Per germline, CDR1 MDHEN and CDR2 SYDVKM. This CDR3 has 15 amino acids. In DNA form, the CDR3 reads TGTGCCAGCAGTTTTGGACTCGGGGCTAATGAAAAACTGTTTTTT. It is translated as CASSFGLGANEKLFF.

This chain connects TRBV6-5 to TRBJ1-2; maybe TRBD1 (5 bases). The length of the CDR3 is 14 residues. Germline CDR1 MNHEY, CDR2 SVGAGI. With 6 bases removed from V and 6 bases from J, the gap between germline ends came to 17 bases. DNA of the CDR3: TGTGCCAGCAGCCTACCGGGACCGATACATGGCTACACCTTC. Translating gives CASSLPGPIHGYTF.

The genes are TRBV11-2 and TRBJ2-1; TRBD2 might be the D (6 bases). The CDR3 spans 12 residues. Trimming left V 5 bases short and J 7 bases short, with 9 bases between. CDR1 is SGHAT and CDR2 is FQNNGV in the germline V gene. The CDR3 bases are TGTGCCAGCAGCCATCGGGGGAATGAGCAGTTCTTC. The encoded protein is CASSHRGNEQFF.

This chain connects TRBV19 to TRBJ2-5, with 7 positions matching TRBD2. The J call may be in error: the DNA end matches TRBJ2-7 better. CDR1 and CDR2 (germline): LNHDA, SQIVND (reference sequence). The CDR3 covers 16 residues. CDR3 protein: CASSIKGLVGFYEQYF. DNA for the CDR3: TGTGCCAGTAGTATAAAAGGACTAGTGGGGTTCTACGAGCAGTACTTC.

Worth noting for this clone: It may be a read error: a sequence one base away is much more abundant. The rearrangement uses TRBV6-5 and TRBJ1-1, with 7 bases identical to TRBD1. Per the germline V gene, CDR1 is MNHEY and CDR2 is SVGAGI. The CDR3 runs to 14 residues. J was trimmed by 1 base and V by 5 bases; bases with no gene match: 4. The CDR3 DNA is TGTGCCAGCAGTACCGGGACAGAGAACACTGAAGCTTTCTTT. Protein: CASSTGTENTEAFF.

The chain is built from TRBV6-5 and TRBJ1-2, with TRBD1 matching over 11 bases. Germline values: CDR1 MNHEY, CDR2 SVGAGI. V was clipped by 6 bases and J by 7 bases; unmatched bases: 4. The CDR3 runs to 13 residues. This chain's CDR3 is CASSAGQGGGYTF. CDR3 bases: TGTGCCAGCAGCGCGGGACAGGGGGGTGGCTACACCTTC.

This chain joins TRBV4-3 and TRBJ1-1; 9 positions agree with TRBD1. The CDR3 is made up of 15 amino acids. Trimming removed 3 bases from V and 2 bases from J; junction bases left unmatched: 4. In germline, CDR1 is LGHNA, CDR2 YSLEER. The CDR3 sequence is CASSQDRGTNTEAFF. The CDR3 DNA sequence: TGCGCCAGCAGCCAGGACAGGGGCACCAACACTGAAGCTTTCTTT.

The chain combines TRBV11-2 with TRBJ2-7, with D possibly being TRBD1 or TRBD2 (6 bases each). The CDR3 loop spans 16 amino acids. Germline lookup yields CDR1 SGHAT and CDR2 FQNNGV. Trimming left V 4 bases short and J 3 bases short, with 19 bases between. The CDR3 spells CASSSGGRGQIYEQYF. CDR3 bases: TGTGCCAGCAGCTCCGGGGGCCGGGGTCAAATCTACGAGCAGTACTTC.

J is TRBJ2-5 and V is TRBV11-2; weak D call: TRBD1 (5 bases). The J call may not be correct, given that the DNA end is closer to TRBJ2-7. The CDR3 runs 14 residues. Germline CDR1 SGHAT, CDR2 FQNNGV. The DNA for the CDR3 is TGTGCCAGCAGTCAACAGACAGAATACTACGAGCAGTACTTC. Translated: CASSQQTEYYEQYF.